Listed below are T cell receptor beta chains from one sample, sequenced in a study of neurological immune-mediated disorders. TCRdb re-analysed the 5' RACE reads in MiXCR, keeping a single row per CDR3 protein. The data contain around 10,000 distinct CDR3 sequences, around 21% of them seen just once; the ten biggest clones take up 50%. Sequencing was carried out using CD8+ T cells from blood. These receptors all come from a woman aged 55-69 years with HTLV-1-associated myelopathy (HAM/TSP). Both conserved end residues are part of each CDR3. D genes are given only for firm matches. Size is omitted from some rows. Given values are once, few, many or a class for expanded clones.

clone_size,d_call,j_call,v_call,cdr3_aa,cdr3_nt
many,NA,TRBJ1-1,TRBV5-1,CASSLELGNTEAFF,TGCGCCAGCAGCTTGGAACTCGGGAACACTGAAGCTTTCTTT
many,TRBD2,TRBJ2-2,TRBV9,CASSGTSGGKKTNTGELFF,TGTGCCAGCAGCGGGACTAGCGGGGGGAAAAAAACGAACACCGGGGAGCTGTTTTTT
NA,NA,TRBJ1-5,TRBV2,CASSQGIDQPQHF,TGTGCCAGCAGTCAGGGGATAGATCAGCCCCAGCATTTT
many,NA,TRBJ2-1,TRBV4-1,CASSFRAGGAGYNEQFF,TGCGCCAGCAGCTTCCGTGCAGGGGGGGCCGGCTACAATGAGCAGTTCTTC
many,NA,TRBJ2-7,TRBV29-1,CSVRGHQERDSYEQYF,TGCAGCGTACGAGGACACCAGGAGAGGGATAGCTACGAGCAGTACTTC
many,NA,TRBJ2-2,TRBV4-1,CASSSTGELFF,TGCGCCAGCAGCTCCACCGGGGAGCTGTTTTTT
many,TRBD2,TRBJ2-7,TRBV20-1,CSARDGSGDNYEQYF,TGCAGTGCTAGAGATGGGAGCGGGGATAACTACGAGCAGTACTTC
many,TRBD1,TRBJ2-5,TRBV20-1,CSAHGQGAGETQYF,TGCAGTGCTCACGGGCAGGGGGCCGGGGAGACCCAGTACTTC
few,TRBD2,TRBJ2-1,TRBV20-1,CSAASGGAANEQFF,TGCAGTGCTGCTAGCGGGGGGGCGGCCAATGAGCAGTTCTTC
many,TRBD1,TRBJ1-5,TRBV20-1,CSARDSTGGDYQPQHF,TGCAGTGCTAGAGATAGCACAGGGGGGGACTATCAGCCCCAGCATTTT
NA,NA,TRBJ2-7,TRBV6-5,CSSSTAWEQYF,TGTTCTAGCAGCACAGCATGGGAGCAGTACTTC
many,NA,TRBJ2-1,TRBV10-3,CAIRGGVHGNEQFF,TGTGCCATCAGGGGCGGGGTCCACGGGAATGAGCAGTTCTTC
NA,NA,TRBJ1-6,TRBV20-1,CSAGLGGAYNSPLHF,TGCAGTGCTGGCCTCGGGGGGGCCTATAATTCACCCCTCCACTTT
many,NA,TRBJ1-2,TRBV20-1,CSARFGEGYTF,TGCAGTGCTAGGTTCGGTGAAGGCTACACCTTC
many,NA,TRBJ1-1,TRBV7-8,CASSSRGRDTEAFF,TGTGCCAGCAGCTCGAGGGGGAGAGACACTGAAGCTTTCTTT
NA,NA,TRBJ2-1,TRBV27,CASSFPGDNEQFF,TGTGCCAGCAGCTTTCCGGGGGACAATGAGCAGTTCTTC
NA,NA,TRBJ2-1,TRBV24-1,CATSWTANEQFF,TGTGCCACCAGCTGGACAGCCAATGAGCAGTTCTTC
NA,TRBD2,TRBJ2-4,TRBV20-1,CSATPTSGGNYIAKNIKYF,TGCAGTGCTACCCCGACTAGCGGGGGGAACTATATAGCCAAAAACATTAAGTACTTC